What follows describes a single TCR beta chain. These data belong to a study of cytomegalovirus exposure and HLA in healthy donors. The CDR3 runs to 14 residues. The V gene end was trimmed by 9 bases and the J gene end by 1 base; junction bases not matched to a gene: 3. Per the germline V gene, CDR1 is MNHEY and CDR2 is SMNVEV (reference sequence). The PCR contained 60 Vbeta and 13 Jbeta primers. The table came from immunoSEQ multiplex PCR; TCRdb's copy has only in-frame clones and leaves some out. The sample consists of approximately 110,000 clones, about 70% of them appearing once. The clonotype originates from a woman aged 60-75 years in good health and CMV-seropositive. The genes are TRBV27 and TRBJ1-4; 9 bases map to TRBD1. Sequencing was done on a sample of PBMCs. The CDR3 is CASSGQGTNEKLFF. CDR3 bases: TGTGCCAGTTCGGGACAGGGAACTAATGAAAAACTGTTTTTT.